The 22 T cell receptor beta chains reported below all come from one sample, sequenced in a study of shared clonotypes between healthy human individuals. Measured with immunoSEQ multiplex PCR; TCRdb has only the in-frame clones, and not every one. In the table there are 2 million to 2.5 million clones, about 94% of which are singletons. The sample was naive CD4+ T cells sorted from blood. This sample's subset: CD45RA+ positively selected. These receptor sequences come from a man younger than 30 in good health.

This chain links TRBV7-2 with TRBJ2-7; D is undetermined. Germline V gene lookup returns CDR1 SGHTA and CDR2 FQGNSA. The CDR3 contains 10 residues. Trimming removed 8 bases from V and 9 bases from J, with 11 bases in between. The CDR3 coding sequence is TGTGCCAGCGGCACAGCCCTGCAGTACTTC. Amino acids: CASGTALQYF. The full variable domain, with the rest looked up from reference TRBV7-2 and TRBJ2-7, is GAGVSQSPSNKVTEKGKDVELRCDPISGHTALYWYRQSLGQGLEFLIYFQGNSAPDKSGLPSDRFSAERTGGSVSTLTIQRTQQEDSAVYLCASGTALQYFGPGTRLTVT.

The chain couples TRBV6-5 to TRBJ2-7, with 9 bases identical to TRBD1. V dropped 6 bases and J dropped 5; count of bases not matched to a gene: 8. Germline CDR1 is MNHEY and CDR2 is SVGAGI. The CDR3 has 14 amino acids. Written as DNA, the CDR3 is TGTGCCAGCAGCCGTGGGACAGGGCGCGACGAGCAGTACTTC. This codes for CASSRGTGRDEQYF.

This chain uses TRBV7-9 with TRBJ1-1; D call uncertain. Germline V lookup: CDR1 SEHNR, CDR2 FQNEAQ (reference sequence). V gave up 5 bases and J gave up 11 bases, with 15 bases separating them. CDR3 size: 12 residues. The CDR3 is CASSPNTGAAFF. As DNA, the CDR3 is TGTGCCAGCAGCCCCAATACTGGAGCGGCTTTCTTT.

The chain is built from TRBV11-2 and TRBJ2-1; D remains unclear. V lost 1 base to trimming and J lost 9 bases, with 10 bases between them. The V gene's germline CDR1 is SGHAT and CDR2 FQNNGV. This CDR3 is 13 amino acids long. CDR3 sequence reads: CASSLASGIEQFF. The CDR3 DNA follows: TGTGCCAGCAGCTTAGCATCGGGTATTGAGCAGTTCTTC.

The chain joins TRBV6-6 to TRBJ2-6; a possible D gene is TRBD2 (5 bases). The CDR3 totals 14 residues. V lost 11 bases, J lost 0 bases, and 11 bases lay in between. The germline V gene encodes CDR1 MNHNY and CDR2 SVGAGI (reference sequence). The CDR3 reads CAGLGVSGANVLTF. The CDR3 DNA reads as TGTGCCGGCCTCGGGGTCTCTGGGGCCAACGTCCTGACTTTC.

This sequence joins TRBV5-6 and TRBJ2-2; TRBD2 matches 8 bases. J was trimmed by 5 bases and V by 4 bases; bases with no gene match: 7. CDR3 length equals 15 residues. Germline CDR1 and CDR2: SGHDT and YYEEEE. This chain's CDR3 is CASSQISGKTGELFF. CDR3 coding DNA: TGTGCCAGCAGCCAAATTAGCGGGAAGACCGGGGAGCTGTTTTTT. The variable domain in full, completed from reference TRBV5-6 and TRBJ2-2, reads DAGVTQSPTHLIKTRGQQVTLRCSPKSGHDTVSWYQQALGQGPQFIFQYYEEEERQRGNFPDRFSGHQFPNYSSELNVNALLLGDSALYLCASSQISGKTGELFFGEGSRLTVL.

The gene calls are TRBV10-3 and TRBJ2-1; 8 bases match TRBD2. Germline V gene data show CDR1 as ENHRY and CDR2 as SYGVKD. V was pared by 10 bases and J by 3 bases, with 5 bases of the junction left unmatched. This CDR3 has 13 amino acids. The CDR3 coding sequence is TGTGCCACCGGGGGGGGCTACTACAATGAGCAGTTCTTC. It specifies CATGGGYYNEQFF.

The chain combines TRBV28 with TRBJ2-3; D gene ambiguous. V lost 9 bases and J 6 bases, leaving 10 bases between the germline ends. The CDR3 is 11 residues long. Germline V gene data show CDR1 as MDHEN and CDR2 as SYDVKM. The CDR3 DNA reads TGTGCCAGTTACGACCCGGATACGCAGTATTTT. It translates to CASYDPDTQYF.

The chain has TRBV5-1 and TRBJ2-2; a weak D match, TRBD2 (5 bases). Germline V gives CDR1 SGHRS, CDR2 YFSETQ. This CDR3 comprises 14 residues. Trimming left V 6 bases short and J 1 base short, with 10 bases between. CDR3 sequence: CASTDSLNTGELFF. DNA for the CDR3: TGCGCCAGCACGGACTCCTTGAACACCGGGGAGCTGTTTTTT.

This CDR3 reads CAISLGGRSTDTQYF. The CDR3 nucleotides are TGTGCCATTTCCTTGGGCGGGAGAAGCACAGATACGCAGTATTTT. This sequence joins TRBV10-3 and TRBJ2-3, with 7 nucleotides matching TRBD2. The ends lost 9 bases at V and 0 bases at J; junction bases unmatched: 9. Germline V gives CDR1 ENHRY, CDR2 SYGVKD. The CDR3 runs 15 residues.

The chain employs TRBV11-2 and TRBJ1-3; D call uncertain. The CDR3 has 15 residues. Germline assignment: CDR1 SGHAT and CDR2 FQNNGV. Trimming pared 4 bases from V and 0 bases from J, leaving 10 bases between. CDR3 region: CASSSITVSGNTIYF. The DNA of the CDR3 is TGTGCCAGCAGCTCTATTACAGTCTCTGGAAACACCATATATTTT.

In regard to this clone: This same CDR3 is encoded by further DNA sequences in the sample. CDR3 nucleotide sequence: TGTGCCAGCTCGCTTACAGGGGTGCAAGAGACCCAGTACTTC. It codes for CASSLTGVQETQYF. The chain uses TRBV18 and TRBJ2-5; 7 bases align to TRBD1. With V trimmed by 6 bases and J by 2 bases, 6 bases remained unmatched. Per germline, CDR1 KGHSH and CDR2 LQKENI. The CDR3 spans 14 residues.

This sequence joins TRBV7-2 and TRBJ2-5, with D tentatively TRBD1 (6 bases). The CDR3 has 14 residues. CDR1 is SGHTA and CDR2 is FQGNSA in the germline V gene. Deletions cut 1 base from V and 5 bases from J, with 11 bases between. Written as DNA, the CDR3 is TGTGCCAGCAGCTTAGTCTACAGGGCGGAGACCCAGTACTTC. Translating it yields CASSLVYRAETQYF.

The chain combines TRBV18 with TRBJ2-7, with D uncertain. Trimming took off 3 bases at V and 4 bases at J, with 7 bases between the two ends. The V gene's germline CDR1 is KGHSH and CDR2 LQKENI. The CDR3 sequence is 12 residues long. This chain's CDR3 is CASSPQLYEQYF. The CDR3 DNA reads TGTGCCAGCTCACCTCAGTTGTACGAGCAGTACTTC. The whole variable domain, filled in from reference TRBV18 and TRBJ2-7, reads NAGVMQNPRHLVRRRGQEARLRCSPMKGHSHVYWYRQLPEEGLKFMVYLQKENIIDESGMPKERFSAEFPKEGPSILRIQQVVRGDSAAYFCASSPQLYEQYFGPGTRLTVT.

CDR3 amino acids: CASRAPGLAGTGELFF. The CDR3 DNA reads TGCGCCAGCAGGGCCCCGGGACTAGCTGGCACCGGGGAGCTGTTTTTT. J is TRBJ2-2 and V is TRBV5-1, with 9 bases identical to TRBD2. Germline assignment: CDR1 SGHRS and CDR2 YFSETQ. Losses at the gene ends were 5 bases for V and 4 bases for J; bases not matched to a gene: 9. The CDR3 extends over 16 amino acids.

The chain recombines TRBV30 with TRBJ2-5, with a weak D call TRBD2 (6 bases). Trimming took 0 bases from V and 6 from J, leaving 11 bases between them. Germline CDR1 is GTSNPN and CDR2 is SVGIG (reference sequence). This CDR3 comprises 13 residues. CDR3 bases: TGTGCCTGGAGTGTGGTGGGAGGACAGACCCAGTACTTC. Amino acid sequence: CAWSVVGGQTQYF.

DNA of the CDR3: TGTGCCAGCAGCCCCGGTTGGGTACAAGAGACCCAGTACTTC. The encoded protein is CASSPGWVQETQYF. This chain uses TRBV9 with TRBJ2-5; D call uncertain. CDR1 SGDLS and CDR2 YYNGEE come from the germline V gene. V was pared by 4 bases and J by 2 bases, with 12 bases between. The CDR3 spans 14 residues.

The rearrangement links TRBV4-3 to TRBJ2-5, with D possibly matching TRBD1 (6 bases). The germline V and J ends were trimmed by 0 bases and 2 bases, with 10 bases remaining between them. The CDR3 is made up of 15 amino acids. CDR1 and CDR2 (germline): LGHNA, YSLEER. The CDR3 coding sequence is TGCGCCAGCAGCCAAGAAGGGACAACACAAGAGACCCAGTACTTC. Its protein is CASSQEGTTQETQYF.

The gene calls are TRBV28 and TRBJ2-2, with no clear D. Between the trimmed V and J ends, which lost 8 bases and 3 bases, there was a span of 7 bases. Germline V lookup: CDR1 MDHEN, CDR2 SYDVKM. The CDR3 is 12 amino acids. CDR3 nucleotide sequence: TGTGCCAGCTATAGGGACACCGGGGAGCTGTTTTTT. This gives the protein CASYRDTGELFF.

This sequence joins TRBV11-2 and TRBJ2-1, with 13 positions matching TRBD2. CDR3 length: 18 residues. The trim removed 5 bases at V and 1 base at J, leaving 8 bases unmatched. CDR1 is SGHAT, CDR2 FQNNGV, per germline. CDR3 amino acids: CASSKGLAGVLSYNEQFF. The CDR3 coding sequence is TGTGCCAGCAGCAAAGGACTAGCGGGGGTTTTATCCTACAATGAGCAGTTCTTC.

This rearrangement joins TRBV7-9 to TRBJ2-3; D may be TRBD1 (5 bases). This CDR3 has 16 residues. Trimming removed 0 bases at V and 4 bases at J, with 14 bases between. Germline-derived CDR1 and CDR2 are SEHNR and FQNEAQ (reference sequence). The CDR3 here is CASSLAQGGSADTQYF. CDR3 DNA sequence: TGTGCCAGCAGCTTAGCGCAGGGTGGGTCCGCAGATACGCAGTATTTT.

This sequence joins TRBV30 and TRBJ1-6, with D possibly TRBD1 on 6 matching bases. In germline, CDR1 is GTSNPN, CDR2 SVGIG (reference sequence). This CDR3 contains 18 residues. The V end was cut by 1 base, the J end by 10 bases, with 26 bases between. CDR3 loop: CAWSGRGFGAGVVSPLHF. Written as DNA, the CDR3 is TGTGCCTGGAGTGGGAGGGGGTTTGGAGCAGGGGTGGTGTCACCCCTCCACTTT. Drawing the rest from reference TRBV30 and TRBJ1-6, the complete variable domain is SQTIHQWPATLVQPVGSPLSLECTVEGTSNPNLYWYRQAAGRGLQLLFYSVGIGQISSEVPQNLSASRPQDRQFILSSKKLLLSDSGFYLCAWSGRGFGAGVVSPLHFGNGTRLTVT.